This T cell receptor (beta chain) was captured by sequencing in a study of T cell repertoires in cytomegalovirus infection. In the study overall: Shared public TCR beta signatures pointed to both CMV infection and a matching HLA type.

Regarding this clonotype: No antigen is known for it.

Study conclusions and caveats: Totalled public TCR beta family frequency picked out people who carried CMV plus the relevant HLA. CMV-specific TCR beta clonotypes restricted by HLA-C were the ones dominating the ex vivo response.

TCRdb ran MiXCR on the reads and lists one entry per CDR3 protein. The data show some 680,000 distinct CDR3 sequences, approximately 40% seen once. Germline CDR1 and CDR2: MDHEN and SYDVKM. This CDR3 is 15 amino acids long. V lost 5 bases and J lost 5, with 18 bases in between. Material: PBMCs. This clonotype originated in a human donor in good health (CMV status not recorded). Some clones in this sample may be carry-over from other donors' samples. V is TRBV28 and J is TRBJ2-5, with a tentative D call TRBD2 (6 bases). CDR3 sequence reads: CASSPTQGGGETQYF. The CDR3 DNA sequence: TGTGCCAGCAGTCCCACCCAGGGTGGGGGGGAGACCCAGTACTTC. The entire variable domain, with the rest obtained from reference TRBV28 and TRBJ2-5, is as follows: DVKVTQSSRYLVKRTGEKVFLECVQDMDHENMFWYRQDPGLGLRLIYFSYDVKMKEKGDIPEGYSVSREKKERFSLILESASTNQTSMYLCASSPTQGGGETQYFGPGTRLLVL.